The T cell receptor beta chain under discussion was sequenced for a study of T cell responses to AZD1222 COVID-19 vaccine. Study-wide findings and caveats: Two AZD1222 doses significantly raised spike-specific TCR breadth and depth over controls. CD4 TCRs associated with vaccination spanned spike, dominating at 160-218 and 743-854. No repertoire was sampled before or during the peak T cell response, only after it. Females outnumbered males among donors, who were mostly white British; clonal diversity was possibly underestimated.

This CDR3 comprises 14 residues. Germline lookup yields CDR1 SGHTA and CDR2 FQGNSA. A remark on this clone: As yet, its antigen is unknown. A junction boundary mismatches the germline segment, possibly from a read error.

Sequenced by immunoSEQ multiplex PCR; TCRdb stores in-frame clones only, minus some. Among 150,000 to 200,000 clones listed, about 88% were seen once. This sequence originates from an adult in good health. The sequenced sample was peripheral blood, obtained on day 0 of AZD1222 vaccination. The chain uses TRBV7-2 and TRBJ1-3; D may be TRBD1 (5 bases). The CDR3 is CASSAPQGGYTIYF. The CDR3 DNA follows: TGTGCCAGCAGCGCGCCCCAGGGTGGATACACCATATATTTT.